This passage covers 24 T cell receptor beta chains from one sample sequenced in a study of blood T cells in healthy people across ages. Next came a second PCR, run for about 7 to 11 cycles, which used a sample-barcoded 5' primer along with a J-beta primer mix. TCRdb analysed the 5' RACE reads with MiXCR anew, one entry per CDR3 protein. The sample comprises about 1.6 million distinct CDR3 sequences, about 32% of which are singletons, and 11% rests with the top ten. The sequencing sample was made of blood. The receptor source for this set is a woman aged 30 to 39 in good health.

V gene TRBV4-1 combines with J gene TRBJ2-3; D gene uncertain. CDR1 and CDR2 (germline): MGHRA, YSYEKL. V was shortened by 2 bases and J by 6 bases, with 12 bases between the two germline ends. There are 14 residues in the CDR3. CDR3 residues: CASSQPRSRDTQYF. CDR3 DNA sequence: TGCGCCAGCAGCCAACCCAGATCCCGTGATACGCAGTATTTT.

This clonotype appeared many times. Here the CDR3 DNA reads TGTGCCAGCAGCTTCCTAGCGGGAGGCTACGAGCAGTACTTC. This sequence encodes CASSFLAGGYEQYF. The rearrangement links TRBV5-5 to TRBJ2-7; TRBD2 aligns across 11 bases. Trimming at V came to 2 bases and at J to 3 bases, leaving 1 base not matched to a gene. The CDR3 runs 14 residues. In germline, CDR1 is SGHKS, CDR2 YYEKEE (reference sequence).

V is TRBV20-1 and J is TRBJ2-1, with 8 positions matching TRBD2. CDR3 length: 15 amino acids. V lost 1 base and J lost 3; bases outside the gene matches: 5. CDR1 and CDR2 from the germline V gene are DFQATT and SNEGSKA (reference sequence). CDR3 bases: TGCAGTGCTAGAGGAATTAGCGGGAACTACAATGAGCAGTTCTTC. Its translation is CSARGISGNYNEQFF.

This sequence joins TRBV5-1 and TRBJ2-7; TRBD2 agrees at 12 bases. The CDR3 sequence is 16 residues long. Unmatched junction bases numbered 4, after V lost 3 bases and J lost 0 bases. Germline CDR1 SGHRS, CDR2 YFSETQ. CDR3 DNA sequence: TGCGCCAGCAGCTACCTAGCGGGGGGGCCCTCCTACGAGCAGTACTTC. Translation gives CASSYLAGGPSYEQYF.

The chain combines TRBV30 with TRBJ2-3; 9 nucleotides match TRBD2. This CDR3 contains 15 residues. Germline loops: CDR1 GTSNPN, CDR2 SVGIG (reference sequence). V shed 5 bases, J shed 1 base, and the junction held 7 bases outside the gene matches. The CDR3 is CAWGGRLAGTDTQYF. CDR3 nucleotides: TGTGCCTGGGGCGGCAGACTAGCGGGCACAGATACGCAGTATTTT.

The rearrangement links TRBV28 to TRBJ1-2; D possibly corresponds to TRBD1 (5 bases). The CDR3 sequence is 16 residues long. CDR1 and CDR2 (germline): MDHEN, SYDVKM. V was trimmed by 5 bases and J by 7 bases, leaving 23 bases between them. Written as DNA, the CDR3 is TGTGCCAGCAGTCTGCCGGGACCGCTTCCGGGAGGTGGCTACACCTTC. It is translated as CASSLPGPLPGGGYTF.

The V call is TRBV6-6, the J call TRBJ1-5; no reliable D call. This CDR3 spans 14 amino acids. V was shortened by 2 bases and J by 3 bases, with 8 bases between the two germline ends. CDR1 is MNHNY, CDR2 SVGAGI, per germline (reference sequence). Here the CDR3 reads CASSYGEVNQPQHF. CDR3 nucleotide sequence: TGTGCCAGCAGTTACGGGGAGGTCAATCAGCCCCAGCATTTT.

The rearrangement uses TRBV28 and TRBJ2-1, with D uncertain. Deletions cut 5 bases from V and 0 bases from J, with 17 bases between. The CDR3 is 17 amino acids. The germline CDR1 and CDR2 sequences are MDHEN and SYDVKM. The chain's CDR3 is CASSDRERRGSYNEQFF. For the CDR3, the DNA is TGTGCCAGCAGTGATAGGGAACGGAGAGGCTCCTACAATGAGCAGTTCTTC. The entire variable domain, with the rest obtained from reference TRBV28 and TRBJ2-1, is as follows: DVKVTQSSRYLVKRTGEKVFLECVQDMDHENMFWYRQDPGLGLRLIYFSYDVKMKEKGDIPEGYSVSREKKERFSLILESASTNQTSMYLCASSDRERRGSYNEQFFGPGTRLTVL.

The chain couples TRBV3-1 to TRBJ2-7, with TRBD2 identical over 7 bases. The V segment lost 1 base and the J segment 4 bases; nucleotides outside the gene matches: 4. CDR3 length equals 14 residues. Germline assignment: CDR1 LGHDT and CDR2 YNNKEL (reference sequence). CDR3 nucleotides: TGTGCCAGCAGCCAAGTGGGGAGGGAGTACGAGCAGTACTTC. Translated, it gives CASSQVGREYEQYF.

This clonotype was seen at least ten times. The chain is built from TRBV15 and TRBJ1-2; maybe TRBD1 (5 bases). The CDR3 extends over 15 amino acids. V gave up 7 bases and J gave up 4 bases, with 19 bases separating them. Germline CDR1 is LNHNV and CDR2 is YYDKDF (reference sequence). The CDR3: CATTEVGARPYGYTF. The DNA of the CDR3 is TGTGCCACCACCGAGGTCGGGGCGCGTCCCTATGGCTACACCTTC.

Turning to this clonotype: A read error may account for a junction end that differs from germline. The CDR3 reads CAGSWGQGGDEQYF. As DNA, the CDR3 is TGCGCCGGCAGCTGGGGACAGGGAGGCGACGAGCAGTACTTC. The chain employs TRBV5-1 and TRBJ2-7, with 9 bases identical to TRBD1. The germline CDR1 and CDR2 sequences are SGHRS and YFSETQ. The CDR3 is 14 amino acids.

The V gene is TRBV2, the J gene TRBJ1-5; TRBD1 agrees at 10 bases. The CDR3 spans 15 residues. Germline values: CDR1 SNHLY, CDR2 FYNNEI. Germline trimming cut 7 bases from V and 2 bases from J; bases unmatched to any gene: 5. The CDR3 DNA reads as TGTGCCAGCAACTCCGGGACAGGGGGCAATCAGCCCCAGCATTTT. Its protein product is CASNSGTGGNQPQHF.

In this sample, this clonotype turned up a few times. J is TRBJ2-5 and V is TRBV4-1; D is possibly TRBD2 (6 bases). Trimming took off 1 base at V and 6 bases at J, with 15 bases between the two ends. The CDR3 is 15 residues long. Germline V CDR1 and CDR2: MGHRA, YSYEKL. The CDR3: CASSQGIRGEKTQYF. DNA for the CDR3: TGCGCCAGCAGCCAAGGGATCCGCGGGGAAAAGACCCAGTACTTC.

The chain uses TRBV7-3 and TRBJ1-2, with 7 nucleotides matching TRBD1. This CDR3 comprises 18 residues. Unmatched junction bases numbered 20, after V lost 2 bases and J lost 8 bases. Germline V lookup: CDR1 SGHTA, CDR2 FQGTGA. CDR3 nucleotide sequence: TGTGCCAGCAGCTTATGCCGACAGGGACACCGCCGCCTAGAGGGCTACACCTTC. This sequence encodes CASSLCRQGHRRLEGYTF.

The J gene is TRBJ2-1, the V gene TRBV9; the D gene is possibly TRBD2 (5 bases). Germline CDR1 is SGDLS and CDR2 is YYNGEE. V gave up 2 bases and J gave up 1 base, with 10 bases separating them. The CDR3 runs 15 residues. Written as DNA, the CDR3 is TGTGCCAGCAGCGTCGACTACGTGTCCTACAATGAGCAGTTCTTC. Translation gives CASSVDYVSYNEQFF.

The chain has TRBV9 and TRBJ1-1; D uncertain. The CDR3 is 13 amino acids. The V end was cut by 4 bases, the J end by 10 bases, with 17 bases between. Germline V gene sequence: CDR1 SGDLS, CDR2 YYNGEE. CDR3 in amino acids: CASSPETPTGAFF. In DNA form, the CDR3 reads TGTGCCAGCAGCCCAGAGACGCCGACCGGAGCTTTCTTT. Drawing the rest from reference TRBV9 and TRBJ1-1, the complete variable domain is DSGVTQTPKHLITATGQRVTLRCSPRSGDLSVYWYQQSLDQGLQFLIQYYNGEERAKGNILERFSAQQFPDLHSELNLSSLELGDSALYFCASSPETPTGAFFGQGTRLTVV.

This clonotype was recorded at least ten times. The V and J genes are TRBV29-1 and TRBJ2-7, with D perhaps matching TRBD1 (6 bases). Per germline, CDR1 SQVTM and CDR2 ANQGSEA. The CDR3 has 14 residues. V was trimmed by 3 bases and J by 0 bases, leaving 12 bases between them. CDR3 nucleotides: TGCAGCGTTGAGGACAGACCTTCCTCCTACGAGCAGTACTTC. This sequence encodes CSVEDRPSSYEQYF.

This clonotype was counted only a few times. The chain carries TRBV28 and TRBJ2-5, with 12 positions matching TRBD2. This CDR3 has 16 residues. V was clipped by 3 bases and J by 0 bases; unmatched bases: 2. Per the germline V gene, CDR1 is MDHEN and CDR2 is SYDVKM. CDR3 residues: CASSLTSGSNQETQYF. Written as DNA, the CDR3 is TGTGCCAGCAGTTTGACTAGCGGGAGCAACCAAGAGACCCAGTACTTC.

This clonotype was recorded at least ten times. The gene calls are TRBV7-2 and TRBJ2-3, with D uncertain. The ends were cut back, 5 bases at V and 9 bases at J, with 15 bases in the middle. In germline, CDR1 is SGHTA, CDR2 FQGNSA. The CDR3 consists of 13 residues. The CDR3 DNA is TGTGCCAGCAGCCCTAGGGCGGAAGGCACGCAGTATTTT. This sequence encodes CASSPRAEGTQYF.

The chain couples TRBV20-1 to TRBJ2-1; 10 bases match TRBD2. Trimming took 5 bases from V and 2 from J; bases not matched to a gene: 6. Germline CDR1 is DFQATT and CDR2 is SNEGSKA (reference sequence). The length of the CDR3 is 15 residues. The CDR3 sequence is CSAPRLAGTYNEQFF. CDR3 sequence (DNA): TGCAGTGCTCCTCGACTAGCGGGCACCTACAATGAGCAGTTCTTC.

This clonotype was seen once. The V call is TRBV6-6, the J call TRBJ2-7; tentatively, D is TRBD1 or TRBD2 (7 bases each). The CDR3 has 16 amino acids. In germline, CDR1 is MNHNY, CDR2 SVGAGI (reference sequence). V lost 5 bases and J 4 bases, leaving 21 bases between the germline ends. The CDR3 bases are TGTGCCAGCAGTCCCCTTCAGGGGGGGCATAGGTACGAGCAGTACTTC. It encodes CASSPLQGGHRYEQYF.

The V gene is TRBV27, the J gene TRBJ2-7; tentative D call: TRBD2 (6 bases). Germline V gene lookup returns CDR1 MNHEY and CDR2 SMNVEV (reference sequence). The CDR3 is 14 residues long. V gave up 8 bases and J gave up 3 bases, with 17 bases separating them. In DNA, the CDR3 is TGTGCCAGCGGGGACGCGGGGTCAATCTACGAGCAGTACTTC. Its protein product is CASGDAGSIYEQYF.

The chain uses TRBV27 and TRBJ2-3; TRBD2 matches at 7 bases. This CDR3 has 14 amino acids. Germline V gives CDR1 MNHEY, CDR2 SMNVEV (reference sequence). J gave up 4 bases and V 6 bases, and 7 bases lay outside the gene matches. CDR3 residues: CASRRDYESDTQYF. In nucleotides, the CDR3 is TGTGCCAGCAGGAGGGACTACGAATCAGATACGCAGTATTTT.

This clonotype was seen a handful of times. This sequence joins TRBV7-2 and TRBJ2-7; 11 positions match TRBD2. The CDR3 is 15 amino acids. With V trimmed by 2 bases and J by 4 bases, 4 bases remained unmatched. Germline V gene sequence: CDR1 SGHTA, CDR2 FQGNSA. This CDR3 is CASSLIGTSGYEQYF. The CDR3 DNA reads TGTGCCAGCAGCTTAATCGGGACTAGCGGTTACGAGCAGTACTTC.